Listed below are T cell receptor beta chains from one sample, sequenced in a study of CD4 and CD8 cells across lung adenocarcinoma regions. TCRdb independently ran MiXCR on the PCR reads; one entry per CDR3 protein. The sample lists some 27,000 distinct CDR3 sequences, approximately 53% occurring once. The sequenced sample was CD8+ T cells from the center of a lung tumor. The receptors derive from a male donor with lung adenocarcinoma. The CD4 and CD8 labels of this study may be unreliable. CDR3s include the opening cysteine and the closing phenylalanine or tryptophan. The order of the fields is J gene, V gene, clone size, D gene, CDR3 protein, CDR3 DNA. The D gene is left open where the match is weak. For some rows the clone size is stated as once, few or many, or as a class when expanded; others skip it.

TRBJ2-5 | TRBV6-1 | . | . | CASSKGTVGETQYF | TGTGCCAGCAGTAAGGGGACCGTGGGGGAGACCCAGTACTTC
TRBJ2-6 | TRBV20-1 | . | . | CSAPGRNSGANVLTF | TGCAGTGCCCCTGGACGAAACTCTGGGGCCAACGTCCTGACTTTC
TRBJ2-3 | TRBV6-1 | . | TRBD1 | CASSEAHPGQGKDTQYF | TGTGCCAGCAGTGAAGCCCATCCGGGACAGGGGAAAGATACGCAGTATTTT
TRBJ2-3 | TRBV6-1 | . | TRBD1 | CASSLGTGSADTQYF | TGTGCCAGCAGCCTTGGGACAGGGAGCGCAGATACGCAGTATTTT
TRBJ2-2 | TRBV12-3/TRBV12-4 | few | TRBD2 | CASRKAGGDTGELFF | TGTGCCAGCAGGAAAGCGGGAGGGGACACCGGGGAGCTGTTTTTT
TRBJ1-5 | TRBV12-3/TRBV12-4 | . | . | CASTKGGPNQPQHF | TGTGCCAGCACCAAGGGAGGGCCTAATCAGCCCCAGCATTTT
TRBJ2-1 | TRBV5-5 | . | . | CASSLESGNNEQFF | TGTGCCAGCAGCTTGGAATCGGGAAACAATGAGCAGTTCTTC
TRBJ2-7 | TRBV7-8 | . | . | CASSRGAVPPYEQYF | TGTGCCAGCAGCAGGGGAGCCGTTCCCCCCTACGAGCAGTACTTC
TRBJ2-1 | TRBV7-7 | many | . | CASSPAWGAEQFF | TGTGCTAGCAGCCCAGCCTGGGGCGCTGAGCAGTTCTTC
TRBJ2-4 | TRBV27 | . | . | CASRVSGRRAEDTQYF | TGTGCCAGCCGCGTCTCGGGTCGGCGAGCCGAAGACACTCAGTATTTC
TRBJ2-3 | TRBV6-1 | few | TRBD1 | CASSIQGQGADTQYF | TGTGCCAGCAGTATTCAGGGACAGGGCGCAGATACGCAGTATTTT
TRBJ2-3 | TRBV12-3/TRBV12-4 | many | . | CASSLGWNTDTQYF | TGTGCCAGCAGTTTAGGTTGGAACACAGATACGCAGTATTTT
TRBJ2-7 | TRBV27 | . | . | CASSPLRDQDTQYF | TGTGCCAGCAGTCCCCTCCGGGACCAAGATACGCAGTACTTC
TRBJ2-7 | TRBV6-5 | medium-sized | TRBD2 | CASSYRSGVGSGEQYF | TGTGCCAGCAGTTACCGTAGCGGGGTGGGGTCGGGCGAGCAGTACTTC
TRBJ2-1 | TRBV29-1 | . | . | CSVEDRRYNEQFF | TGCAGCGTTGAAGATCGGCGCTACAATGAGCAGTTCTTC
TRBJ1-5 | TRBV27 | many | . | CASTLARSNQPQHF | TGTGCCAGCACCCTCGCCAGGAGCAATCAGCCCCAGCATTTT
TRBJ1-4 | TRBV10-1 | . | TRBD1 | CASSESGQASSGKTMFF | TGCGCCAGCAGTGAGTCAGGACAGGCCAGCTCTGGAAAAACCATGTTTTTT
TRBJ2-3 | TRBV23-1 | . | TRBD2 | CASSQSESSGRWADTQYF | TGCGCCAGCAGTCAATCTGAGTCTAGCGGGAGGTGGGCGGATACGCAGTATTTT
TRBJ2-3 | TRBV6-1 | . | . | CASSEGTVADTQYF | TGTGCCAGCAGTGAAGGAACCGTGGCAGATACGCAGTATTTT
TRBJ2-7 | TRBV6-1 | many | . | CATHPAGPLYEQYF | TGTGCCACCCACCCGGCGGGACCCCTCTACGAGCAGTACTTC
TRBJ2-1 | TRBV6-1 | . | TRBD2 | CASVSLAEYYGEQFF | TGTGCCAGCGTATCACTAGCGGAATACTACGGGGAGCAGTTTTTT
TRBJ2-3 | TRBV20-1 | . | TRBD2 | CSAPGLAGGTQYF | TGCAGTGCCCCGGGACTAGCGGGAGGTACGCAGTATTTT
TRBJ2-5 | TRBV27 | . | . | CSSRRIGGIDQNIQYF | TGTTCCAGCAGGCGGATCGGGGGCATAGACCAAAACATCCAGTACTTC
TRBJ2-7 | TRBV6-5 | many | TRBD1 | CASRDSGTGGAGQYF | TGTGCCAGCAGGGACTCTGGGACAGGGGGCGCGGGGCAGTACTTC
TRBJ2-7 | TRBV4-2 | few | . | CASSQDAQRIVSEQYF | TGTGCCAGCAGCCAAGATGCCCAGCGAATAGTGTCCGAGCAGTACTTC
TRBJ2-3 | TRBV10-3 | many | TRBD2 | CAAGEGGFSDTQYF | TGTGCCGCCGGAGAGGGAGGGTTTTCAGATACGCAGTATTTT
TRBJ2-4 | TRBV27 | . | . | CASSLTRTRIGAKDMQYF | TGTGCCAGCAGTTTAACCCGCACGCGGATAGGAGCCAAAGATATGCAGTATTTC
TRBJ2-5 | TRBV10-1 | . | . | CASSESGGGGCDQEIQYF | TGCGCCAGCAGTGAGTCGGGGGGGGGGGGCTGTGACCAAGAGATCCAGTACTTC
TRBJ2-3 | TRBV10-3 | . | . | CAISPEGGGKNTQYF | TGTGCCATCAGCCCCGAGGGGGGGGGCAAAAATACTCAGTATTTT
TRBJ2-1 | TRBV9 | many | TRBD2 | CASSAGLAGTYNEQFF | TGTGCCAGCAGCGCGGGACTAGCGGGGACATACAATGAGCAGTTCTTC
TRBJ2-3 | TRBV6-1 | few | . | CASREAGGRDGDTQYF | TGTGCCAGCAGGGAAGCCGGGGGACGGGATGGAGATACGCAGTATTTC
TRBJ2-5 | TRBV10-2 | . | . | CASCEGGGGGSQDTQYF | TGCGCCAGCTGTGAGGGGGGCGGGGGCGGAAGCCAAGATACCCAGTACTTC
TRBJ2-1 | TRBV9 | many | . | CASSPVGRADEQFF | TGTGCCTCCTCCCCTGTCGGGAGAGCCGATGAGCAGTTCTTC
TRBJ2-7 | TRBV6-1 | . | TRBD2 | CASRLAEGYEQYF | TGTGCCAGCAGGCTAGCGGAGGGATACGAGCAGTACTTC
TRBJ2-7 | TRBV6-1 | . | . | CASNRGSYEQYF | TGTGCCAGCAACCGGGGGTCCTACGAGCAGTACTTC
TRBJ2-5 | TRBV6-1 | . | . | CAGSGGGDVDTQYF | TGTGCGGGCAGTGGGGGCGGGGACGTAGATACCCAGTACTTC
TRBJ2-5 | TRBV4-1 | . | . | CASSQVPRGQETQYF | TGCGCCAGCAGCCAAGTTCCGCGGGGACAAGAGACCCAGTACTTC
TRBJ2-3 | TRBV6-1 | . | . | CASSETVRADELYF | TGTGCCAGCAGTGAAACTGTGAGGGCAGATGAGCTGTATTTT
TRBJ2-7 | TRBV6-1 | few | . | CASGGAGAGVGDTQYF | TGTGCCAGCGGGGGGGCCGGGGCAGGGGTTGGGGATACGCAGTACTTC
TRBJ2-7 | TRBV12-3/TRBV12-4 | . | . | CARGLRAENTQYF | TGTGCCAGGGGGCTGAGAGCCGAAAACACGCAGTACTTC
TRBJ2-5 | TRBV28 | . | . | CASRLTRDKKTQYF | TGTGCCAGCCGCTTGACCCGGGACAAAAAGACCCAGTACTTC
TRBJ2-7 | TRBV6-1 | many | TRBD1 | CASSRDRSYEQYF | TGTGCCAGCAGTCGGGACAGGTCCTACGAGCAGTACTTC
TRBJ2-4 | TRBV10-1 | . | . | CASRGRRATNIQYF | TGCGCCAGCAGGGGGCGGCGAGCCACAAACATTCAGTACTTC
TRBJ2-5 | TRBV10-3 | . | . | CGGGGGGRDQETQYF | TGTGGTGGGGGGGGCGGTGGCCGAGACCAAGAGACCCAGTACTTC
TRBJ2-5 | TRBV6-1 | . | . | CASSDWGDEQYF | TGTGCCAGCAGTGATTGGGGGGATGAGCAGTACTTC
TRBJ1-5 | TRBV7-2 | many | . | CASSLDLTRRPQHF | TGTGCCAGCAGCCTAGACCTGACTCGCCGCCCCCAGCATTTT
TRBJ2-1 | TRBV7-2 | . | TRBD2 | CASSLRGGSTYNEQFF | TGTGCCAGCAGCTTAAGGGGCGGGAGCACCTACAATGAGCAGTTCTTC
TRBJ2-4 | TRBV6-1 | . | TRBD2 | CAGTGAGAKNTQYF | TGTGCCGGCACGGGAGCGGGAGCCAAAAACACGCAGTATTTC
TRBJ2-3 | TRBV4-1 | once | TRBD2 | CASSRVTARGAKDTQYF | TGCGCCAGCAGCCGAGTTACGGCGCGGGGGGCCAAAGACACGCAGTATTTT
TRBJ2-1 | TRBV27 | . | . | CASSSIQDNEQFF | TGTGCCAGCAGTTCAATACAGGACAATGAGCAGTTCTTC
TRBJ2-7 | TRBV12-3/TRBV12-4 | . | TRBD2 | CASSLGLAGEPEQYF | TGTGCCAGCAGTTTAGGGCTAGCGGGAGAGCCCGAGCAGTACTTC
TRBJ2-1 | TRBV6-5 | . | TRBD2 | CASSYSTSGIFEQFF | TGTGCCAGCAGTTACTCGACTAGCGGGATTTTTGAGCAGTTCTTC
TRBJ2-7 | TRBV6-1 | . | . | CASQVLSSYEQYF | TGTGCCAGCCAAGTCTTAAGCTCCTACGAGCAGTACTTC
TRBJ2-5 | TRBV10-1 | . | . | CASSESVGGGCDQKTQYF | TGCGCCAGCAGTGAGTCCGTGGGGGGGGGCTGTGACCAAAAGACTCAGTACTTC
TRBJ2-1 | TRBV10-1 | . | . | CASSESIYRDGSYNEQFF | TGCGCCAGCAGTGAGTCGATATATCGGGACGGCTCCTACAATGAGCAGTTCTTC
TRBJ2-6 | TRBV6-1 | . | . | CASGLVASCSYVQNF | TGTGCCAGCGGGCTAGTAGCTTCGTGCTCCTACGTCCAGAACTTC
TRBJ2-1 | TRBV6-4 | many | TRBD2 | CASSSGSYNEQFF | TGTGCCAGCAGTAGCGGGAGTTACAATGAGCAGTTCTTC
TRBJ1-4 | TRBV2 | . | TRBD1 | CASSEQGAQEKLFF | TGTGCCAGCAGCGAACAGGGGGCCCAGGAAAAACTGTTTTTT
TRBJ2-4 | TRBV6-1 | . | . | CASSDEGVGAKNTQYF | TGTGCCAGCAGCGATGAGGGGGTGGGCGCCAAAAACACTCAGTATTTC
TRBJ2-3 | TRBV6-4 | many | . | CASSARGGDTQYF | TGTGCCAGCAGTGCCAGGGGAGGAGATACGCAGTATTTT